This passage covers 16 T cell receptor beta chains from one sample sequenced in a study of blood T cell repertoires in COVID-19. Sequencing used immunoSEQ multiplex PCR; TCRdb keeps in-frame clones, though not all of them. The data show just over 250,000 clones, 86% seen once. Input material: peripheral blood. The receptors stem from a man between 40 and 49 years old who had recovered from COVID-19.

This CDR3 is CASKGTGNYGYTF. CDR3 coding DNA: TGTGCCAGCAAAGGGACAGGGAACTATGGCTACACCTTC. The chain employs TRBV6-5 and TRBJ1-2; TRBD1 agrees at 9 bases. From germline, CDR1 is MNHEY and CDR2 SVGAGI. The V gene end was trimmed by 7 bases and the J gene end by 2 bases; junction bases not matched to a gene: 2. CDR3 length equals 13 residues.

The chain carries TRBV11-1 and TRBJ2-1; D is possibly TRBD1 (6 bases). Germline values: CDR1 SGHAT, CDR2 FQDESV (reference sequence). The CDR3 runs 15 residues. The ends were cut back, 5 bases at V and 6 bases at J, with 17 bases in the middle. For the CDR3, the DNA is TGTGCCAGCAGCCCCACGAGCGACAGGCTCAATGAGCAGTTCTTC. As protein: CASSPTSDRLNEQFF.

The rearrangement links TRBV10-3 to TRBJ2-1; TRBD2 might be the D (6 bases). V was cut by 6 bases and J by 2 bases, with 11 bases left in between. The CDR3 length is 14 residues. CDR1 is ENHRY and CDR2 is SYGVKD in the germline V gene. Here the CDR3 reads CAIRAGMAYNEQFF. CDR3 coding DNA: TGTGCCATCAGGGCGGGAATGGCCTACAATGAGCAGTTCTTC.

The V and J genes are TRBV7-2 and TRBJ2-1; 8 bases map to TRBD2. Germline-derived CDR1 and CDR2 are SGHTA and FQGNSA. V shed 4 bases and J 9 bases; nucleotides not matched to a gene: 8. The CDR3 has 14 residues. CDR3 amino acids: CASSSWRGVGEQFF. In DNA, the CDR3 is TGTGCCAGCAGCTCCTGGCGGGGGGTTGGTGAGCAGTTCTTC. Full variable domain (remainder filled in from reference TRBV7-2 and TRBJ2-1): GAGVSQSPSNKVTEKGKDVELRCDPISGHTALYWYRQSLGQGLEFLIYFQGNSAPDKSGLPSDRFSAERTGGSVSTLTIQRTQQEDSAVYLCASSSWRGVGEQFFGPGTRLTVL.

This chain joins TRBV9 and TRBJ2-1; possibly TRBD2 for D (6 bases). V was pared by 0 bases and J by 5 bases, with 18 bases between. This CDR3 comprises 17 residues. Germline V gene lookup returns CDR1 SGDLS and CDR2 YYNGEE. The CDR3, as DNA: TGTGCCAGCAGCGTAGAATGGGGGAGTGGGAGGCACAATGAGCAGTTCTTC. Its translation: CASSVEWGSGRHNEQFF.

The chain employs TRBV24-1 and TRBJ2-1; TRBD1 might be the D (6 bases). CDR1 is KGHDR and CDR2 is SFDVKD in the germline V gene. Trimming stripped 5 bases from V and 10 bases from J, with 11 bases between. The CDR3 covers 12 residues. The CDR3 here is CATSVQGNEQFF. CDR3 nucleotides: TGTGCCACCAGTGTCCAGGGGAACGAGCAGTTCTTC.

CDR3 residues: CASSLYRGSGNTIYF. CDR3 DNA: TGTGCCAGCAGTTTATACAGGGGTTCAGGAAACACCATATATTTT. The rearrangement links TRBV27 to TRBJ1-3; 7 bases are a match to TRBD1. The CDR3 extends over 15 amino acids. CDR1 and CDR2 from the germline V gene are MNHEY and SMNVEV (reference sequence). Germline trimming cut 1 base from V and 4 bases from J; bases unmatched to any gene: 4.

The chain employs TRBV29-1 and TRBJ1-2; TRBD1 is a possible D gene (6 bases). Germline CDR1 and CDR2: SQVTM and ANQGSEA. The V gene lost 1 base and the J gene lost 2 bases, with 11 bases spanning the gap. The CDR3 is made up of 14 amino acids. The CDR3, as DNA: TGCAGCGTTGAAGCCAGGGGTGGCAACTATGGCTACACCTTC. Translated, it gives CSVEARGGNYGYTF.

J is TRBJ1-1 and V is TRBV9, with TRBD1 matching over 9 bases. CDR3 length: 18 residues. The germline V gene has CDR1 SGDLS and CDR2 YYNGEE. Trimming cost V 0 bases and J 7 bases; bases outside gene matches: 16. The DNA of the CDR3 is TGTGCCAGCAGCGTAGAGGACTACCGGGACAGGGCCACACTTGAAGCTTTCTTT. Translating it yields CASSVEDYRDRATLEAFF.

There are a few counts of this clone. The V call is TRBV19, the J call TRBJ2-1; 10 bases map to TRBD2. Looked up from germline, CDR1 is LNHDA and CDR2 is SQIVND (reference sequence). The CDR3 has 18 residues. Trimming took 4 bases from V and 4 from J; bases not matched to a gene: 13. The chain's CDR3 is CASSRSGPGTSEYNEQFF. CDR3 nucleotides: TGTGCCAGTAGTAGGTCCGGACCGGGGACTAGCGAATACAATGAGCAGTTCTTC.

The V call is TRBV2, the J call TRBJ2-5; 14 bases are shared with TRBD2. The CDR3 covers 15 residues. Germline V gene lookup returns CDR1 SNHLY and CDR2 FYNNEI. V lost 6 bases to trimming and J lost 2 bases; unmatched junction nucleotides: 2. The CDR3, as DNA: TGTGCCAGCAGCCGACTAGCGGGAGGGCAAGAGACCCAGTACTTC. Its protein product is CASSRLAGGQETQYF.

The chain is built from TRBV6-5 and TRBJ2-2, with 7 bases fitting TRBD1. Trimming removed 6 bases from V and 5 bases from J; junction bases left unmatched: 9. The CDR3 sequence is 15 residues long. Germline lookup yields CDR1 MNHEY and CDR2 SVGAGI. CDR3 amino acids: CASSVAGGRTGELFF. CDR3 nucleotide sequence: TGTGCCAGCAGCGTGGCAGGGGGTCGGACCGGGGAGCTGTTTTTT.

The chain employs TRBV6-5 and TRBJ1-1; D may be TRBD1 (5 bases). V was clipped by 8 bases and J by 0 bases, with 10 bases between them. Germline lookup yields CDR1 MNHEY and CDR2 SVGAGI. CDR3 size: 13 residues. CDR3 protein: CASSGHLNTEAFF. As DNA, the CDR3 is TGTGCCAGCTCAGGGCACTTGAACACTGAAGCTTTCTTT.

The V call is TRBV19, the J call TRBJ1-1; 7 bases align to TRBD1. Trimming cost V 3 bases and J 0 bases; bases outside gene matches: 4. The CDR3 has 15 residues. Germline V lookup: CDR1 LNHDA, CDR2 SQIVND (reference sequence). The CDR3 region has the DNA TGTGCCAGTAGTATGGAGGGGGCGGTGAACACTGAAGCTTTCTTT. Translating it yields CASSMEGAVNTEAFF.

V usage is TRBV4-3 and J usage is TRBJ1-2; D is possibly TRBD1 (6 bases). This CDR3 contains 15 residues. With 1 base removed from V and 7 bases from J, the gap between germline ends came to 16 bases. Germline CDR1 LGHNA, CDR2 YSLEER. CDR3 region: CASSQVGDRRSGYTF. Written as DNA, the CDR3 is TGCGCCAGCAGCCAAGTGGGAGACAGGCGAAGTGGCTACACCTTC.

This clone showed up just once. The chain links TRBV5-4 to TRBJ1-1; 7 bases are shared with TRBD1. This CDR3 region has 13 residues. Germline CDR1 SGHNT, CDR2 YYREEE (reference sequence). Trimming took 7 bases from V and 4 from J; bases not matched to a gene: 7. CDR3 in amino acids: CASGGGASTEAFF. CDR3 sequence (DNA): TGTGCCAGCGGAGGGGGCGCTAGCACTGAAGCTTTCTTT.